This is a list of T cell receptor beta chains from one sample in a study of blood T cell repertoires in COVID-19. The protocol was immunoSEQ multiplex PCR, while the TCRdb copy is restricted to in-frame clones and leaves out a portion. The sample shows 150,000 to 200,000 clones, over 75% of them seen only once. The material sequenced was peripheral blood. All receptors derive from a man between 60 and 70 years old with active or convalescent COVID-19. The CDR3 runs from the conserved cysteine through the conserved F or W. A D gene is named only where the DNA matches it firmly. Size tells how often a clone was seen (once, few, many) or the class of an expanded clone, and some rows leave it out.

>TRBV7-3|-|TRBJ1-3|-
TGTGCCAGCAAGGATTTCAACAGTCTCTCTGGAAACACCATATATTTT
CASKDFNSLSGNTIYF
>TRBV5-4|-|TRBJ2-5|TRBD1
TGTGCCAGCAGCAGGGACAGGGGGCGTCGAGAGACCCAGTACTTC
CASSRDRGRRETQYF
>TRBV7-9|-|TRBJ2-2|TRBD2
TGTGCCAGCAGCTTAGGGACTAGCATCACCGGGGAGCTGTTTTTT
CASSLGTSITGELFF
>TRBV7-8|few|TRBJ2-7|-
TGTGCCAGCAGCTTTCGTCAGGGGCCCTACGAGCAGTACTTC
CASSFRQGPYEQYF
>TRBV6-5|-|TRBJ1-1|TRBD1
TGTGCCAGCAGTCAGGGGGCGGACACTGAAGCTTTCTTT
CASSQGADTEAFF
>TRBV10-3|-|TRBJ2-1|TRBD2
TGTGCCATCAGTGAGAGGCCTAGCGGGGTCCCCGGGGAGCAGTTCTTC
CAISERPSGVPGEQFF
>TRBV10-3|-|TRBJ2-3|-
TGTGCCATCAGTGATGCTAGCGCAGATACGCAGTATTTT
CAISDASADTQYF
>TRBV15|-|TRBJ2-2|-
TGTGCCACCAGCAGAGGAGGGAACACCGGGGAGCTGTTTTTT
CATSRGGNTGELFF
>TRBV5-6|-|TRBJ1-1|-
TGTGCCAGCACCTTGAAGAGGGGGATAGCCACTGAAGCTTTCTTT
CASTLKRGIATEAFF
>TRBV28|once|TRBJ2-7|-
TGTGCCAGCAGTCCATACGGGGGCTACGAGCAGTACTTC
CASSPYGGYEQYF
>TRBV6-1|once|TRBJ1-6|-
TGTGCCAGCAGTGGAGAGCGGAGCTCCTATAATTCACCCCTCCACTTT
CASSGERSSYNSPLHF
>TRBV7-2|-|TRBJ2-5|TRBD2
TGTGCCAGCAGCCTAGGCCTGGGACTAGCGGGGAGCTCGAACTTC
CASSLGLGLAGSSNF
>TRBV25-1|-|TRBJ1-5|-
TGTGCCAGCAGTGAGGAACAGTTTAATCAGCCCCAGCATTTT
CASSEEQFNQPQHF
>TRBV11-3|-|TRBJ2-2|TRBD1
TGTGCCAGCAGCCATCCGGGACAGGGAAGGGGCGGGGAGCTGTTTTTT
CASSHPGQGRGGELFF
>TRBV3-1/TRBV3-2|once|TRBJ1-2|-
TGTGCCAGCAGCTCCATCCTCGCCGCTAAAGGCTACACCTTC
CASSSILAAKGYTF
>TRBV15|once|TRBJ2-1|-
TGTGCCACCAGCAGAGATTGGCGCGGGCGGACCTACAATGAGCAGTTCTTC
CATSRDWRGRTYNEQFF
>TRBV6-1|-|TRBJ1-5|-
TGTGCCAGCAGTGAAGGACCCCTCGCGGTGCAGCCCCAGCATTTT
CASSEGPLAVQPQHF
>TRBV9|-|TRBJ1-3|-
TGTGCCAGCAGCGTAGAGTCAGGTTTCTCTGGAAACACCATATATTTT
CASSVESGFSGNTIYF